These 9 T cell receptor beta chains share one sample of origin, sequenced in a study of Graves' ophthalmopathy and Graves' hyperthyroidism (dated by TCRdb to 2017 to 2018). The sequencer listed for this sample is Illumina HiSeq 2000. TCR beta CDR3 regions were amplified from RNA transcripts for repertoire sequencing. A first-round RT-PCR used HTBI primers with the Qiagen OneStep RT-PCR kit, followed by a second-round multiplex PCR, size selection and purification. Using fastp trimming at Q25 and MiXCR clonotype assembly, TCRdb reanalyzed the public sequencing data and kept in-frame beta chains. When rows share a CDR3 protein, they turn into one entry using the most common DNA and genes. This sample holds a few hundred thousand distinct CDR3 sequences; about a sixth were observed only once. Approximately 2.4% of the sample is in the top ten clones. The material sequenced was peripheral blood. The source of these receptors is an adult woman with stable Graves' hyperthyroidism.

This clonotype was recorded at least ten times. The chain joins TRBV6-2 or TRBV6-3 to TRBJ1-1; TRBD1 matches at 7 bases. CDR3 length: 15 amino acids. Germline trimming cut 4 bases from V and 1 base from J; bases unmatched to any gene: 6. Germline CDR1 is MNHEY and CDR2 is SVGEGT. CDR3 amino acids: CASSLPRTGNTEAFF. As DNA, the CDR3 is TGTGCCAGCAGTTTACCCCGGACAGGGAACACTGAAGCTTTCTTT.

With respect to this clonotype: Just one base apart from a much larger clone, this may be a read error. The chain is built from TRBV11-2 and TRBJ2-5; D is unresolved. Germline loops: CDR1 SGHAT, CDR2 FQNNGV. The CDR3 sequence is 15 residues long. The CDR3: CASSPMTSAQETRHF. The CDR3 DNA sequence: TGTGCCAGCAGCCCGATGACCAGCGCCCAAGAGACCCGGCACTTC.

This clonotype was seen at least ten times. This sequence joins TRBV12-3 or TRBV12-4 and TRBJ2-5; TRBD1 aligns across 8 bases. The J segment lost 3 bases and the V segment lost 6 bases, leaving 6 bases of the junction unmatched. The CDR3 sequence is 14 residues long. The CDR3 is CASSKDRVEETQYF. The CDR3 DNA sequence: TGTGCCAGCAGCAAGGACAGGGTTGAAGAGACCCAGTACTTC.

This clonotype has a handful of counts. This rearrangement joins TRBV3-1 to TRBJ2-7, with 10 bases that match TRBD2. This CDR3 is 15 amino acids long. Germline-derived CDR1 and CDR2 are LGHDT and YNNKEL (reference sequence). J was trimmed by 2 bases and V by 0 bases; bases with no gene match: 1. CDR3 sequence: CASSQDLAGAYEQYF. The CDR3 bases are TGTGCCAGCAGCCAAGACCTAGCGGGGGCCTACGAGCAGTACTTC.

With regard to this clonotype: A single base separates this from a much larger clone, so it may be a read error. The V gene is TRBV29-1, the J gene TRBJ2-5, with D unclear. The CDR3 spans 11 residues. CDR1 is SQVTM and CDR2 is ANQGSEA in the germline V gene. The CDR3: CSFEWQETQYF. CDR3 nucleotide sequence: TGCAGCTTTGAGTGGCAAGAGACCCAGTACTTC.

In the case of this clonotype: A much larger clone is a single base away; this may be a read error. No conserved phenylalanine or tryptophan ends this CDR3, so it is likely a read error. V usage is TRBV10-3 and J usage is TRBJ1-3, with 7 bases lining up with TRBD1. Germline V gene sequence: CDR1 ENHRY, CDR2 SYGVKD. The CDR3 extends over 13 amino acids. The junction had 3 bases not matched to a gene; V was cut back by 6 bases and J by 4 bases. CDR3 sequence reads: CAISSDRGNTIYY. CDR3 nucleotides: TGTGCCATCAGCTCGGACAGGGGAAACACCATATATTAT.

The chain employs TRBV12-3 or TRBV12-4 and TRBJ1-1; D is unclear. Deletions cut 3 bases from V and 1 base from J, with 12 bases between. The CDR3 loop spans 15 amino acids. CDR3 protein: CASSFSPAANTEAFF. CDR3 DNA sequence: TGTGCCAGCAGTTTCAGCCCGGCCGCGAACACTGAAGCTTTCTTT.

This clonotype was recorded at least ten times. The chain joins TRBV12-3 or TRBV12-4 to TRBJ2-7, with unresolved D. CDR3 length equals 13 residues. The germline V and J ends were trimmed by 4 bases and 4 bases, with 11 bases remaining between them. For the CDR3, the DNA is TGTGCCAGCAGTTCACCCGACGGGTACGAGCAGTACTTC. Amino acid sequence: CASSSPDGYEQYF.

A remark on this clonotype: This could be a read error, since a much larger clone is one nucleotide away. The chain employs TRBV12-3 or TRBV12-4 and TRBJ2-5; 9 positions match TRBD1. The CDR3 extends over 12 amino acids. CDR3 coding DNA: TGTGCCCGAATCCGGACAGGGGAGAGCCAGTACTTC. Amino acid sequence: CARIRTGESQYF.